This T cell receptor (beta chain) was obtained from a study of T cell responses to AZD1222 COVID-19 vaccine (dated by TCRdb to 2020 to 2023). In the study overall: TCR sequencing covered some 240 trial participants: nearly 210 given two doses of AZD1222 and approximately 25 given two doses of MenACWY control vaccine. Trial participants were enrolled by age into subgroups of 18-55, 56-69 and 70-plus years, and about 150, 27 and 61 TCR-sequenced participants, respectively, were included in these subgroups. Broad study findings and their caveats: The vaccine-associated CD4 TCRs covered the entire spike protein, and the dominant responses fell in regions 160-218 and 743-854. Epitopes outside the regions mutated in the B.1.351 and B.1.1.7 variants were reportedly recognized by nearly half of the unique spike-specific TCRs. The 56-69-year group was small, and its depth increase did not reach significance, likely because of low power. Because no samples from the day 14 peak response were available, repertoires could be characterized only after the peak T cell response. Conclusions about previously exposed vaccinees are limited, since just six AZD1222 recipients were seropositive for SARS-CoV-2 at baseline. Most participants were white British and females outnumbered males, and the authors suggested that clonal diversity may have been underestimated. Spike-specific TCR breadth and depth rose significantly after two AZD1222 doses compared with day 0 and with MenACWY recipients.

The CDR3 regions of human TCRbeta chains were subjected to immunosequencing. Per the original workflow: Repertoire TCRs were checked for matches against a reference library of SARS-CoV-2-specific TCRs that had been generated using the MIRA antigen-specificity platform. Breadth was defined as the fraction of unique TCRs that were SARS-CoV-2-associated, and depth was defined as the fraction of total T cells that were SARS-CoV-2-associated. Using the MIRA data, each spike-specific TCR was mapped to the spike region that the TCR reacts to and placed in a CD4 or CD8 class. Log10-transformed breadth and depth values were compared by one-way ANOVA with Sidak's multiple comparisons tests. Imported from immuneACCESS, the table was reduced by TCRdb to in-frame sequences with V and J called. These copies leave out some clones; in studies compared against another copy, an unresolved V gene accounts for under half, and the cause of the remainder is not known. The D gene and trimming were derived from the DNA, and the V and J assignments and clone size from that table. The table for this sample lists 50,000 to 75,000 clones; about 88% of them were counted only once. The ten top clones hold roughly 6.1% of the sample.

A word on this clone: Its antigen is still unknown. Per-base qualities were not stored, and no clone one base away is much larger.

Reading the germline V gene gives CDR1 KGHDR and CDR2 SFDVKD. From cysteine to phenylalanine, the CDR3 is 15 amino acids long. CDR3 DNA only is kept here, 45 bases in frame from base 1. Trimming takes 2 bases from V and 4 bases from J, and the germline ends sit 11 bases apart. Taken with the paper, the label for time point translates to: about 28 days (+/-7) after the second vaccine dose. AZD1222 recipients given second doses at about 4 weeks or at about 12 weeks were pooled, since spike-specific TCR depth and breadth were not found to differ between the two schedules. Samples from vaccinated people were obtained from the UK trials COV001 and COV002, which included a single-blind randomized controlled phase 2/3 trial of AZD1222 (ChAdOx1 nCoV-19) in healthy adults. Trial participant PBMC samples were collected at day 0 and day 28 after the second dose for TCRbeta chain sequencing.

The rearranged segments are TRBV24-1 and TRBJ1-5; no D segment can be confidently identified. The sequencing here drew on peripheral blood, taken 28 days after the second AZD1222 dose. The TCR originated in an adult who received the AZD1222 COVID-19 vaccine. The CDR3 is CATSDYHLSNQPQHF. At the DNA level, the sequence is TGTGCCACCAGTGATTATCATCTTTCGAATCAGCCCCAGCATTTT.